Below, 29 T cell receptor beta chains from the same sample are listed, as sequenced in a study of T cell responses to AZD1222 COVID-19 vaccine. Method: immunoSEQ multiplex PCR; TCRdb's copy keeps in-frame clones and lacks some. The sample shows some 200,000 clones, approximately 90% of them seen only once. The sequenced sample was peripheral blood, obtained 28 days after the second AZD1222 dose. The receptors here all came from an adult who received the AZD1222 COVID-19 vaccine.

The rearrangement links TRBV11-2 to TRBJ2-5; TRBD1 might be the D (6 bases). V gave up 5 bases and J gave up 4 bases, with 14 bases separating them. Germline-derived CDR1 and CDR2 are SGHAT and FQNNGV. This CDR3 contains 14 residues. The CDR3 DNA reads TGTGCCAGCAGCCCATCGACAGGAATAGAGACCCAGTACTTC. Amino acids: CASSPSTGIETQYF. The variable domain in full, with the rest retrieved from reference TRBV11-2 and TRBJ2-5, is EAGVAQSPRYKIIEKRQSVAFWCNPISGHATLYWYQQILGQGPKLLIQFQNNGVVDDSQLPKDRFSAERLKGVDSTLKIQPAKLEDSAVYLCASSPSTGIETQYFGPGTRLLVL.

Points on this clone: One end of the junction is discordant with germline, which a read error may explain. V is TRBV2 and J is TRBJ1-2, with TRBD1 matching 7 bases. Germline CDR1 reads SNHLY; CDR2 reads FYNNEI. This CDR3 has 13 amino acids. The CDR3 region has the DNA TGTGCCAGCAGAGAAGGGGGCGACTATGGCTACACCTTC. It codes for CASREGGDYGYTF.

To note about this clone: The junction shows a germline mismatch at one end, possibly a read error. Here the CDR3 DNA reads TGTGCCAGCTCACCACTAACAGGGACGTCCTCTAATTCACCCCTCCACTTT. It translates to CASSPLTGTSSNSPLHF. The V gene is TRBV18, the J gene TRBJ1-6; a weak D match, TRBD1 (6 bases). The germline CDR1 and CDR2 sequences are KGHSH and LQKENI. The CDR3 covers 17 residues.

The J gene is TRBJ2-1, the V gene TRBV9; D is unclear. The V gene lost 2 bases and the J gene lost 9 bases, with 12 bases spanning the gap. The CDR3 spans 13 residues. Germline assignment: CDR1 SGDLS and CDR2 YYNGEE. The DNA for the CDR3 is TGTGCCAGCAGCGTCGGAGCGAGCTCTGAGCAGTTCTTC. Its translation: CASSVGASSEQFF.

The chain is built from TRBV11-2 and TRBJ2-5, with 8 bases fitting TRBD1. V shed 5 bases and J 1 base; nucleotides not matched to a gene: 3. There are 14 residues in the CDR3. Germline V gives CDR1 SGHAT, CDR2 FQNNGV. Here the CDR3 reads CASSADRGQETQYF. In DNA form, the CDR3 reads TGTGCCAGCAGCGCCGACAGGGGCCAAGAGACCCAGTACTTC.

The rearrangement uses TRBV7-9 and TRBJ1-1, with 12 bases lining up with TRBD1. V trimming: 4 bases; J trimming: 7 bases; junction bases outside the gene matches: 7. The CDR3 is 15 amino acids. The germline V gene encodes CDR1 SEHNR and CDR2 FQNEAQ (reference sequence). The CDR3 region is CASSSMGQGANEAFF. CDR3 DNA sequence: TGTGCCAGCAGCTCGATGGGACAGGGGGCTAATGAAGCTTTCTTT.

This chain uses TRBV2 with TRBJ1-4; 7 bases align to TRBD1. Germline CDR1 reads SNHLY; CDR2 reads FYNNEI. The junction had 12 bases not matched to a gene; V was cut back by 7 bases and J by 13 bases. The CDR3 covers 13 residues. The DNA of the CDR3 is TGTGCCAGCACGTACATCAGGGGGAATGGACTGTTTTTT. As protein: CASTYIRGNGLFF. Filled out from reference TRBV2 and TRBJ1-4, the complete variable domain reads EPEVTQTPSHQVTQMGQEVILRCVPISNHLYFYWYRQILGQKVEFLVSFYNNEISEKSEIFDDQFSVERPDGSNFTLKIRSTKLEDSAMYFCASTYIRGNGLFFGSGTQLSVL.

The rearrangement links TRBV2 to TRBJ1-1; D possibly corresponds to TRBD1 (6 bases). Between the trimmed V and J ends, which lost 4 bases and 7 bases, there was a span of 16 bases. This CDR3 comprises 14 residues. Germline CDR1 SNHLY, CDR2 FYNNEI. CDR3 in DNA: TGTGCCAGCAGTGGACCCACAGGGCAAGGTGAAGCTTTCTTT. Translating it yields CASSGPTGQGEAFF.

This clone has just a few counts. This chain joins TRBV7-8 and TRBJ2-1; a possible D gene is TRBD2 (5 bases). Germline CDR1 is SGHVS and CDR2 is FQNEAQ. Deletions cut 8 bases from V and 5 bases from J, with 7 bases between. This CDR3 is built from 11 residues. CDR3 in DNA: TGTGCCAGCGGGCGGGACAATGAGCAGTTCTTC. As protein: CASGRDNEQFF.

The chain links TRBV19 to TRBJ1-5, with unresolved D. The V end lost 3 bases, the J end lost 3 bases, and 12 bases lay between the germline ends. Germline CDR1 reads LNHDA; CDR2 reads SQIVND (reference sequence). The CDR3 loop spans 15 amino acids. The CDR3 DNA reads TGTGCCAGTAGTATGGGTGGGCTGACCAATCAGCCCCAGCATTTT. Residues: CASSMGGLTNQPQHF.

The chain joins TRBV7-2 to TRBJ2-7; D is unresolved. The CDR3 length is 15 residues. In germline, CDR1 is SGHTA, CDR2 FQGNSA. Between the trimmed V and J ends, which lost 2 bases and 2 bases, there was a span of 13 bases. The CDR3 nucleotides read TGTGCCAGCAGCTTATCGGGCGGCAGTGCCTACGAGCAGTACTTC. Translated, it gives CASSLSGGSAYEQYF.

The table lists this clone with a count of one. The gene calls are TRBV15 and TRBJ2-7; D gene ambiguous. Trimming took 4 bases from V and 4 from J, leaving 20 bases between them. The CDR3 is 16 residues long. Germline CDR1 reads LNHNV; CDR2 reads YYDKDF (reference sequence). CDR3: CATSTYPGRVTYEQYF. In DNA form, the CDR3 reads TGTGCCACCAGCACCTATCCTGGACGAGTTACTTACGAGCAGTACTTC.

The chain uses TRBV5-1 and TRBJ2-1; D possibly uses TRBD1 or TRBD2 (5 bases each). Germline V gives CDR1 SGHRS, CDR2 YFSETQ. V lost 4 bases to trimming and J lost 6 bases, with 8 bases between them. The CDR3 contains 12 residues. The DNA for the CDR3 is TGCGCCAGCAGCCGGGACCTCAATGAGCAGTTCTTC. Amino acid sequence: CASSRDLNEQFF.

The chain carries TRBV11-2 and TRBJ2-7; weak D call: TRBD2 (6 bases). V was cut by 6 bases and J by 7 bases, with 13 bases left in between. CDR3 length: 12 residues. Germline CDR1 and CDR2: SGHAT and FQNNGV. The CDR3 bases are TGTGCCAGCAGTCCGGGACTTTTTGAGCAGTACTTC. This encodes CASSPGLFEQYF.

This chain joins TRBV18 and TRBJ1-2; TRBD1 agrees at 8 bases. The junction had 7 bases not matched to a gene; V was cut back by 3 bases and J by 4 bases. This CDR3 has 15 residues. Looked up from germline, CDR1 is KGHSH and CDR2 is LQKENI. CDR3 in DNA: TGTGCCAGCTCACCCGGACAGGGACAGTCCTATGGCTACACCTTC. Translation: CASSPGQGQSYGYTF.

This clone was seen only once. The chain is built from TRBV27 and TRBJ2-5; D is uncertain. CDR1 is MNHEY and CDR2 is SMNVEV in the germline V gene (reference sequence). V was trimmed by 7 bases and J by 4 bases, leaving 7 bases between them. This CDR3 has 11 residues. CDR3 residues: CASTWGETQYF. CDR3 DNA: TGTGCCAGCACCTGGGGAGAGACCCAGTACTTC.

V and J are TRBV15 and TRBJ2-7; D remains ambiguous. Germline-derived CDR1 and CDR2 are LNHNV and YYDKDF (reference sequence). Trimming pared 0 bases from V and 1 base from J, leaving 7 bases between. CDR3 length equals 14 residues. CDR3 in amino acids: CATSREGGSYEQYF. For the CDR3, the DNA is TGTGCCACCAGCAGAGAAGGCGGATCCTACGAGCAGTACTTC.

CDR3 bases: TGTGCCAGCTCACCCACACGGGGGAATCAGCCCCAGCATTTT. This codes for CASSPTRGNQPQHF. The J gene is TRBJ1-5, the V gene TRBV18, with D possibly being TRBD1 (5 bases). The V end was cut by 3 bases, the J end by 4 bases, with 10 bases between. The CDR3 has 14 residues. CDR1 is KGHSH and CDR2 is LQKENI in the germline V gene.

The genes are TRBV12-3 or TRBV12-4 and TRBJ2-7; unclear D gene. Trimming took 3 bases from V and 3 from J, leaving 9 bases between them. The CDR3 length is 13 residues. This chain's CDR3 is CASSFRTYYEQYF. The DNA for the CDR3 is TGTGCCAGCAGTTTTCGTACTTACTACGAGCAGTACTTC.

CDR3: CASSGGTSGRGGEQYF. The CDR3 DNA reads TGCGCCAGCAGTGGGGGGACTAGCGGGAGAGGAGGCGAGCAGTACTTC. The genes are TRBV10-1 and TRBJ2-7; 14 bases align to TRBD2. Germline lookup yields CDR1 WNHNN and CDR2 SYGVQD (reference sequence). The CDR3 has 16 residues. Trimming at V came to 4 bases and at J to 6 bases, leaving 8 bases not matched to a gene.

Here the CDR3 DNA reads TGTGCCACCTCAAAGGTAAGCGGGGAGCTGTTTTTT. It is translated as CATSKVSGELFF. The chain carries TRBV9 and TRBJ2-2; no definite D call. This CDR3 has 12 residues. The ends were cut back, 9 bases at V and 7 bases at J, with 13 bases in the middle. Germline values: CDR1 SGDLS, CDR2 YYNGEE.

This chain uses TRBV27 with TRBJ2-3; possible D gene TRBD1, 6 bases. CDR1 MNHEY and CDR2 SMNVEV come from the germline V gene (reference sequence). Between the trimmed V and J ends, which lost 7 bases and 0 bases, there was a span of 20 bases. The CDR3 runs to 17 residues. In DNA, the CDR3 is TGTGCCAGCAATTCACCCCGACAGGCTAGGAGCACAGATACGCAGTATTTT. Encoded protein: CASNSPRQARSTDTQYF.

The J gene is TRBJ2-1, the V gene TRBV4-1; a weak D match, TRBD2 (6 bases). CDR1 MGHRA and CDR2 YSYEKL come from the germline V gene. Trimming pared 0 bases from V and 0 bases from J, leaving 18 bases between. CDR3 size: 19 residues. The CDR3 sequence is CASSQDPLAYKSSYNEQFF. CDR3 sequence (DNA): TGCGCCAGCAGCCAAGATCCCCTAGCGTACAAAAGCTCCTACAATGAGCAGTTCTTC.

The rearrangement links TRBV18 to TRBJ1-5, with D perhaps matching TRBD1 (6 bases). The germline CDR1 and CDR2 sequences are KGHSH and LQKENI. The CDR3 runs to 13 residues. V was shortened by 5 bases and J by 3 bases, with 8 bases between the two germline ends. The CDR3 DNA is TGTGCCAGCTCAGGGGGGCACAATCAGCCCCAGCATTTT. Its translation is CASSGGHNQPQHF.

This rearrangement joins TRBV12-2 to TRBJ2-2; TRBD2, the D gene given by the table, was not confirmed from the DNA. TRBV12-2 counts as a pseudogene. This CDR3 is 17 amino acids long. CDR3 nucleotide sequence: TGTGCAAGTCGCCGCGGGACTAGCGGAGCGAACACCGGGGAGCTGTTTTTT. It yields the protein CASRRGTSGANTGELFF.

The genes are TRBV27 and TRBJ2-1; the match to TRBD2 covers 8 bases. From germline, CDR1 is MNHEY and CDR2 SMNVEV (reference sequence). J was trimmed by 8 bases and V by 2 bases; bases with no gene match: 2. This CDR3 contains 13 residues. CDR3 nucleotides: TGTGCCAGCAGTTTACGGGGGGGCGATGAGCAGTTCTTC. This encodes CASSLRGGDEQFF.

The rearrangement links TRBV6-5 to TRBJ2-7; D not resolved. V was pared by 0 bases and J by 4 bases, with 13 bases between. The CDR3 totals 15 residues. Germline V gene lookup returns CDR1 MNHEY and CDR2 SVGAGI. For the CDR3, the DNA is TGTGCCAGCAGTTACTCGATCCCCCTTACATACGAGCAGTACTTC. This codes for CASSYSIPLTYEQYF.

The chain carries TRBV5-1 and TRBJ1-2, with unresolved D. The CDR3 loop spans 12 amino acids. V was trimmed by 4 bases and J by 4 bases, leaving 8 bases between them. Germline V gene sequence: CDR1 SGHRS, CDR2 YFSETQ. The CDR3 DNA reads TGCGCCAGCAGCCCGGGTTCCTATGGCTACACCTTC. It codes for CASSPGSYGYTF.

V gene TRBV27 combines with J gene TRBJ2-1, with D unclear. The CDR3 is 14 residues long. Germline V gene sequence: CDR1 MNHEY, CDR2 SMNVEV (reference sequence). The germline V and J ends were trimmed by 8 bases and 4 bases, with 15 bases remaining between them. This CDR3 reads CASAPLAAYNEQFF. As DNA, the CDR3 is TGTGCCAGCGCACCCTTGGCCGCTTACAATGAGCAGTTCTTC.